A selection of T cell receptor beta chains follows, all from one sample in a study of T cell changes during pregnancy in multiple sclerosis. TCRdb's copy holds only in-frame clones and misses some; the assay was immunoSEQ multiplex PCR. Among about 34,000 clones listed, roughly 90% were seen once. The sample was CD8+ T cells from peripheral blood mononuclear cells, taken in the third trimester of pregnancy. The receptors derive from a female donor with multiple sclerosis, enrolled in a pregnancy study. The CDR3 runs from the conserved cysteine through the conserved F or W. Fields, in order: J gene, clone size, V gene, D gene, CDR3 length, CDR3 DNA, CDR3 protein. The D gene is left open where the match is weak. Clone size is stated in some rows and not others, as once, few, many or a class when expanded.

J: TRBJ2-6
size: -
V: TRBV6-4
D: -
length: 17
DNA: TGTGCCAGCAGTGACTCAGCCGGGAATCCTGGGGCCAACGTCCTGACTTTC
CDR3: CASSDSAGNPGANVLTF

J: TRBJ2-1
size: -
V: TRBV23-1
D: TRBD2
length: 16
DNA: TGCGCCAGCAGTCAATACCCCCTAGCGGGGAGGAATGAGCAGTTCTTC
CDR3: CASSQYPLAGRNEQFF

J: TRBJ1-1
size: -
V: TRBV5-1
D: -
length: 11
DNA: TGCGCCAGCAGCTTTGGGGGGGAAGCTTTCTTT
CDR3: CASSFGGEAFF

J: TRBJ2-3
size: few
V: TRBV6-4
D: TRBD2
length: 16
DNA: TGTGCCAGCAGTGACTCTGCGGGGGGGAGCACAGATACGCAGTATTTT
CDR3: CASSDSAGGSTDTQYF

J: TRBJ1-5
size: few
V: TRBV12-5
D: -
length: 17
DNA: TGTGCTAGTGGTCCGTGGGGGGGCGGGCTTTCATGGCAGCCCCAGCATTTT
CDR3: CASGPWGGGLSWQPQHF

J: TRBJ2-2
size: -
V: TRBV18
D: -
length: 14
DNA: TGTGCCAGCTCACCATCCACCTTCGGTGAAGAGCTGTTTTTT
CDR3: CASSPSTFGEELFF

J: TRBJ1-2
size: -
V: TRBV7-9
D: TRBD1
length: 12
DNA: TGTGCCAGCAGCCCAGGACAGGGTGGCTACACCTTC
CDR3: CASSPGQGGYTF

J: TRBJ1-2
size: once
V: TRBV19
D: -
length: 19
DNA: TGTGCCAGTAGTATAGACAGACAAGGGGACTTACCCCTGACCCATGGCTACACCTTC
CDR3: CASSIDRQGDLPLTHGYTF

J: TRBJ1-5
size: -
V: TRBV4-2
D: -
length: 15
DNA: TGTGCCAGCAGCCAAGATCCCTCCAGATCTCAGCCCCAGCATTTT
CDR3: CASSQDPSRSQPQHF

J: TRBJ1-6
size: -
V: TRBV13
D: TRBD1
length: 15
DNA: TGTGCCAGCAGGGGACAGCCGGGCGGGATGTCACCCCTCCACTTT
CDR3: CASRGQPGGMSPLHF

J: TRBJ1-1
size: once
V: TRBV5-5
D: -
length: 14
DNA: TGTGCCAGCAGCTCGTTACAGGGCCCCACTGAAGCTTTCTTT
CDR3: CASSSLQGPTEAFF

J: TRBJ1-2
size: once
V: TRBV9
D: TRBD1
length: 14
DNA: TGTGCCAGCAGCAACCCAGGGGGGCTCTATGGCTACACCTTC
CDR3: CASSNPGGLYGYTF

J: TRBJ2-5
size: -
V: TRBV10-3
D: -
length: 13
DNA: TGTGCCATCAGTGGTCTACCGAAAGAGACCCAGTACTTC
CDR3: CAISGLPKETQYF

J: TRBJ1-2
size: -
V: TRBV5-1
D: -
length: 13
DNA: TGCGCCAGCAGCTTGACCAGGGGCTATGGCTACACCTTC
CDR3: CASSLTRGYGYTF

J: TRBJ2-1
size: -
V: TRBV29-1
D: -
length: 11
DNA: TGCAGCGACCACGGGGGGCATGAGCAGTTCTTC
CDR3: CSDHGGHEQFF

J: TRBJ2-2
size: -
V: TRBV13
D: -
length: 14
DNA: TGTGCCAGCAGCCCCCCCCACGGTGGCGGGGAGCTGTTTTTT
CDR3: CASSPPHGGGELFF

J: TRBJ2-3
size: -
V: TRBV7-2
D: -
length: 14
DNA: TGTGCCAGCACCCATACAGGTAGCACAGATACGCAGTATTTT
CDR3: CASTHTGSTDTQYF

J: TRBJ2-1
size: -
V: TRBV6-4
D: TRBD2
length: 19
DNA: TGTGCCAGCAGCCCCCACCCGCTGCTAGCGGACCACACCTACAATGAGCAGTTCTTC
CDR3: CASSPHPLLADHTYNEQFF

J: TRBJ1-5
size: -
V: TRBV2
D: -
length: 14
DNA: TGTGCCAGCCGGTGGGCCACTTCCAATCAGCCCCAGCATTTT
CDR3: CASRWATSNQPQHF

J: TRBJ2-1
size: -
V: TRBV9
D: -
length: 17
DNA: TGTGCCAGCAGCGGTCCCCAGGGCGCGAGCTCCTACAATGAGCAGTTCTTC
CDR3: CASSGPQGASSYNEQFF

J: TRBJ2-5
size: once
V: TRBV7-9
D: TRBD2
length: 18
DNA: TGTGCCAGCAGCCCCCGGGAGGTGTCTATCCTAGCGGAAGAGACCCAGTACTTC
CDR3: CASSPREVSILAEETQYF

J: TRBJ2-7
size: -
V: TRBV27
D: -
length: 12
DNA: TGTGCCAGCAGTTCCCCTAGTTACGAGCAGTACTTC
CDR3: CASSSPSYEQYF

J: TRBJ1-2
size: -
V: TRBV29-1
D: TRBD1
length: 14
DNA: TGCAGCGTTGGGTACAGGGGGGTTAGCTATGGCTACACCTTC
CDR3: CSVGYRGVSYGYTF

J: TRBJ2-2
size: -
V: TRBV9
D: TRBD1
length: 14
DNA: TGTGCCAGCACCCAGGGGGCTTACACCGGGGAGCTGTTTTTT
CDR3: CASTQGAYTGELFF